A single sample gave rise to the 15 T cell receptor beta chains below, sequenced in a study of blood T cell repertoires in COVID-19. Assay: immunoSEQ multiplex PCR; the TCRdb copy retains only in-frame clones and omits some. Of some 66,000 clones in the sample, about three quarters were seen once. Material for sequencing was peripheral blood. These receptors all stem from a woman of 80 years or more with acute or convalescent COVID-19.

The chain uses TRBV27 and TRBJ1-2; D might be TRBD1 (6 bases). The length of the CDR3 is 14 residues. Germline lookup yields CDR1 MNHEY and CDR2 SMNVEV (reference sequence). V shed 2 bases and J shed 4 bases, with 11 bases lying between them. CDR3: CASSLGGWPYGYTF. Here the CDR3 DNA reads TGTGCCAGCAGTTTAGGGGGCTGGCCCTATGGCTACACCTTC.

The rearrangement joins TRBV9 to TRBJ2-7; TRBD1 aligns across 10 bases. V shed 3 bases, J shed 6 bases, and the junction held 12 bases outside the gene matches. The CDR3 contains 16 residues. The V gene's germline CDR1 is SGDLS and CDR2 YYNGEE. This chain's CDR3 is CASSAGWTGGLGEQYF. In DNA, the CDR3 is TGTGCCAGCAGCGCTGGGTGGACAGGGGGGTTGGGCGAGCAGTACTTC.

The chain carries TRBV3-1 (or the pseudogene TRBV3-2) and TRBJ1-1, with D possibly being TRBD1 (5 bases). This CDR3 comprises 15 residues. Germline V lookup: CDR1 LGHDT, CDR2 YNNKEL (reference sequence). V was shortened by 2 bases and J by 5 bases, with 15 bases between the two germline ends. CDR3 DNA sequence: TGTGCCAGCAGCCAACCGTACCCTCCAGGGACTGAAGCTTTCTTT. Amino acid sequence: CASSQPYPPGTEAFF.

The chain joins TRBV19 to TRBJ2-1; TRBD2 aligns across 13 bases. The germline CDR1 and CDR2 sequences are LNHDA and SQIVND (reference sequence). CDR3 length: 16 amino acids. The trim removed 8 bases at V and 7 bases at J, leaving 11 bases unmatched. CDR3 sequence: CASWRGGTSGINEQFF. Here the CDR3 DNA reads TGTGCCAGTTGGCGCGGGGGGACTAGCGGGATTAATGAGCAGTTCTTC.

The chain combines TRBV5-4 with TRBJ2-3, with TRBD2 as a possible D gene (6 bases). This CDR3 contains 14 residues. Germline CDR1 SGHNT, CDR2 YYREEE (reference sequence). V was trimmed by 2 bases and J by 2 bases, leaving 9 bases between them. As DNA, the CDR3 is TGTGCCAGCAGCTTCGGAGGGCCCACAGATACGCAGTATTTT. This gives the protein CASSFGGPTDTQYF.

The chain uses TRBV5-4 and TRBJ2-2; D is unclear. The V end lost 5 bases, the J end lost 5 bases, and 10 bases lay between the germline ends. Germline CDR1 reads SGHNT; CDR2 reads YYREEE (reference sequence). CDR3 size: 13 residues. In DNA, the CDR3 is TGTGCCAGCAGAAGAGATCGAACCGGGGAGCTGTTTTTT. It specifies CASRRDRTGELFF.

The J gene is TRBJ2-7, the V gene TRBV9, with 7 positions matching TRBD1. The length of the CDR3 is 13 residues. Germline V lookup: CDR1 SGDLS, CDR2 YYNGEE. The V and J ends lost 5 bases and 9 bases, in that order; junction bases with no gene match: 11. CDR3 sequence reads: CASSHNDRAGQYF. CDR3 nucleotide sequence: TGTGCCAGCAGTCATAACGACAGGGCGGGGCAGTACTTC.

V gene TRBV28 combines with J gene TRBJ1-4; perhaps TRBD1 as D (6 bases). Looked up from germline, CDR1 is MDHEN and CDR2 is SYDVKM. This CDR3 spans 16 amino acids. Trimming cost V 4 bases and J 3 bases, with 15 bases left between them. The CDR3 DNA reads as TGTGCCAGCAGTTACCCGGGGAGGGGGTCTAATGAAAAACTGTTTTTT. This codes for CASSYPGRGSNEKLFF.

This clone was counted between two and nine times. The J gene is TRBJ1-1, the V gene TRBV18; D uncertain. V shed 2 bases and J shed 0 bases, with 7 bases lying between them. The CDR3 loop spans 14 amino acids. From germline, CDR1 is KGHSH and CDR2 LQKENI. CDR3 amino acids: CASSPNTMNTEAFF. The DNA of the CDR3 is TGTGCCAGCTCACCAAACACTATGAACACTGAAGCTTTCTTT.

The J gene is TRBJ1-3, the V gene TRBV7-9; TRBD1 is a possible D gene (5 bases). Trimming removed 1 base at V and 0 bases at J, with 10 bases between. The CDR3 covers 16 residues. The germline V gene encodes CDR1 SEHNR and CDR2 FQNEAQ (reference sequence). CDR3 protein: CASSLDRQFSGNTIYF. The CDR3 bases are TGTGCCAGCAGCTTAGATCGACAGTTCTCTGGAAACACCATATATTTT.

The chain recombines TRBV19 with TRBJ2-2; maybe TRBD2 (5 bases). With 6 bases removed from V and 5 bases from J, the gap between germline ends came to 13 bases. The germline gives CDR1 LNHDA, CDR2 SQIVND (reference sequence). The CDR3 covers 14 residues. The CDR3: CASRRGLTTGELFF. The CDR3 nucleotides are TGTGCCAGTAGGCGCGGGCTTACTACCGGGGAGCTGTTTTTT.

This chain links TRBV6-5 with TRBJ1-5, with D maybe TRBD1 (5 bases). The germline CDR1 and CDR2 sequences are MNHEY and SVGAGI. The V end lost 6 bases, the J end lost 0 bases, and 12 bases lay between the germline ends. The CDR3 is made up of 15 amino acids. The CDR3 sequence is CASRPDSISNQPQHF. The CDR3 bases are TGTGCCAGCAGGCCCGACAGCATTAGCAATCAGCCCCAGCATTTT.

This chain joins TRBV19 and TRBJ2-7, with a possible D match to TRBD1 (5 bases). With 6 bases removed from V and 3 bases from J, the gap between germline ends came to 9 bases. Germline lookup yields CDR1 LNHDA and CDR2 SQIVND (reference sequence). The CDR3 totals 12 residues. The CDR3 loop reads CASSFRVYEQYF. In DNA, the CDR3 is TGTGCCAGTAGCTTCAGGGTCTACGAGCAGTACTTC.

V usage is TRBV5-1 and J usage is TRBJ1-2, with D possibly being TRBD1 (6 bases). Trimming stripped 0 bases from V and 8 bases from J, with 11 bases between. Germline values: CDR1 SGHRS, CDR2 YFSETQ. The CDR3 has 13 amino acids. The CDR3 sequence: CASSLAAGDGYTF. DNA of the CDR3: TGCGCCAGCAGCTTGGCCGCAGGGGACGGCTACACCTTC.

This rearrangement joins TRBV2 to TRBJ2-1; D might be TRBD1 (5 bases). CDR1 SNHLY and CDR2 FYNNEI come from the germline V gene. Trimming cost V 5 bases and J 10 bases, with 15 bases left between them. This CDR3 is 13 amino acids long. CDR3 sequence (DNA): TGTGCCAGCAGTCCTGACAGATTTTGGGAGCAGTTCTTC. This encodes CASSPDRFWEQFF.